Below, 13 T cell receptor beta chains from the same sample are listed, as sequenced in a study of blood T cell repertoires in COVID-19. TCRdb keeps only in-frame clones here, not all; method: immunoSEQ multiplex PCR. The table includes roughly 80,000 clones, about 82% detected once. Sequencing used peripheral blood. The receptors stem from a woman aged 55-75 years with acute or convalescent COVID-19.

The chain carries TRBV19 and TRBJ1-1; D is unresolved. V was pared by 4 bases and J by 1 base, with 13 bases between. Per germline, CDR1 LNHDA and CDR2 SQIVND (reference sequence). The CDR3 extends over 15 amino acids. Written as DNA, the CDR3 is TGTGCCAGTAGTAACGCTGGCCTCAGGAACACTGAAGCTTTCTTT. Its translation: CASSNAGLRNTEAFF.

The CDR3 region is CASSQSPTSGGPDTQYF. CDR3 bases: TGTGCCAGCAGCCAAAGCCCGACTAGCGGGGGCCCAGATACGCAGTATTTT. The rearrangement links TRBV4-2 to TRBJ2-3; 12 bases align to TRBD2. J lost 4 bases, V lost 2 bases, and 7 bases had no gene match. Germline CDR1 LGHNA, CDR2 YNFKEQ. This CDR3 contains 17 residues.

This clone was seen once. The chain joins TRBV12-3 or TRBV12-4 to TRBJ1-1; D unclear. This CDR3 has 13 residues. The V gene lost 2 bases and the J gene lost 4 bases, with 8 bases spanning the gap. Written as DNA, the CDR3 is TGTGCCAGCAGTTTAAGCCCAGGCACTGAAGCTTTCTTT. Its translation is CASSLSPGTEAFF.

CDR3 nucleotide sequence: TGTGCCTGGAGTGTACGGGGGGGATTGAACACTGAAGCTTTCTTT. Translated, it gives CAWSVRGGLNTEAFF. The chain is built from TRBV30 and TRBJ1-1, with D possibly TRBD1 on 5 matching bases. The germline CDR1 and CDR2 sequences are GTSNPN and SVGIG (reference sequence). Trimming removed 0 bases at V and 0 bases at J, with 11 bases between. The CDR3 is 15 amino acids.

The chain uses TRBV28 and TRBJ2-7, with 8 bases fitting TRBD2. The ends lost 4 bases at V and 4 bases at J; junction bases unmatched: 9. The CDR3 totals 15 residues. Germline V CDR1 and CDR2: MDHEN, SYDVKM. As DNA, the CDR3 is TGTGCCAGCAGTTCGGGAAGCGGGGGCTCTTACGAGCAGTACTTC. Protein product: CASSSGSGGSYEQYF.

The CDR3 DNA reads TGTGCCAGTCAACAGGGGTACTATGGCTACACCTTC. It specifies CASQQGYYGYTF. The chain links TRBV19 to TRBJ1-2; 7 bases agree with TRBD1. Trimming took 8 bases from V and 3 from J; bases not matched to a gene: 3. The CDR3 totals 12 residues. The V gene's germline CDR1 is LNHDA and CDR2 SQIVND (reference sequence).

This clone appeared once. The gene calls are TRBV19 and TRBJ2-3; D is undetermined. V lost 5 bases, J lost 1 base, and 13 bases lay in between. The CDR3 length is 15 residues. Germline-derived CDR1 and CDR2 are LNHDA and SQIVND (reference sequence). For the CDR3, the DNA is TGTGCCAGTAGTGCCCGTGCCAGTCGCACAGATACGCAGTATTTT. Its protein product is CASSARASRTDTQYF.

The chain has TRBV5-5 and TRBJ2-4; 11 nucleotides match TRBD2. The J segment lost 1 base and the V segment lost 0 bases, leaving 9 bases of the junction unmatched. The germline V gene encodes CDR1 SGHKS and CDR2 YYEKEE (reference sequence). This CDR3 region has 19 residues. The DNA for the CDR3 is TGTGCCAGCAGCTTGGCGCTAGCGGGGGGCCAATCGGCCAAAAACATTCAGTACTTC. The encoded protein is CASSLALAGGQSAKNIQYF.

This clone showed up just a few times. The V gene is TRBV7-2, the J gene TRBJ1-5; no definite D call. The CDR3 sequence is 15 residues long. The germline gives CDR1 SGHTA, CDR2 FQGNSA. V was pared by 3 bases and J by 0 bases, with 9 bases between. CDR3 region: CASSLSGLSNQPQHF. CDR3 nucleotide sequence: TGTGCCAGCAGCTTGTCGGGTCTTAGCAATCAGCCCCAGCATTTT.

The chain carries TRBV29-1 and TRBJ1-1; D gene uncertain. Germline V gene sequence: CDR1 SQVTM, CDR2 ANQGSEA. CDR3 length equals 12 residues. CDR3 sequence: CSATDAGTEAFF. CDR3 nucleotides: TGCAGTGCTACGGACGCGGGCACTGAAGCTTTCTTT.

This clone was detected a few times. The chain carries TRBV3-1 (or the pseudogene TRBV3-2) and TRBJ1-2; a possible D gene is TRBD1 (5 bases). The germline gives CDR1 LGHDT, CDR2 YNNKEL (reference sequence). The V and J ends lost 0 bases and 5 bases respectively, with 7 bases between them. This CDR3 spans 13 amino acids. The CDR3 spells CASSQDAGYGYTF. The CDR3 DNA reads as TGTGCCAGCAGCCAAGATGCAGGGTATGGCTACACCTTC.

This clone showed up many times. V is TRBV30 and J is TRBJ2-3; TRBD1 might be the D (5 bases). CDR3 length equals 14 residues. V was trimmed by 0 bases and J by 2 bases, leaving 9 bases between them. Germline V CDR1 and CDR2: GTSNPN, SVGIG (reference sequence). CDR3 amino acids: CAWSVLGDTDTQYF. In nucleotides, the CDR3 is TGTGCCTGGAGTGTATTAGGGGACACAGATACGCAGTATTTT.

Notes on this clone: One end of the junction fails to match germline, which may point to a read error. The chain has TRBV2 and TRBJ1-2; D is undetermined. This CDR3 comprises 15 residues. Per germline, CDR1 SNHLY and CDR2 FYNNEI. The CDR3 region is CASSERSGIIYGHTF. The CDR3 DNA sequence: TGTGCCAGCAGTGAAAGGTCCGGGATAATATATGGCCACACCTTC.